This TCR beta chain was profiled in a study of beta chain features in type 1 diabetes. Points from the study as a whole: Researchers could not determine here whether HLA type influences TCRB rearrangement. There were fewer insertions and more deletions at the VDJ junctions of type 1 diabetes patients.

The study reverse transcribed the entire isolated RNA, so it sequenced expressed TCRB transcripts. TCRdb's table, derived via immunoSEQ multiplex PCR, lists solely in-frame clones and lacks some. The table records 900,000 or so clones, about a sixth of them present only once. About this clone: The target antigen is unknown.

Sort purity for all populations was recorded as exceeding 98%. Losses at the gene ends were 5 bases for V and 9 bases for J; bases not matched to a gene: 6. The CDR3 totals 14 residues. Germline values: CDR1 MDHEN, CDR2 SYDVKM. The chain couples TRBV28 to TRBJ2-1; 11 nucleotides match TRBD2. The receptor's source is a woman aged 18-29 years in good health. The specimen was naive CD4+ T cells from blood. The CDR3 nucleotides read TGTGCCAGCAGTGCCGGGACTAGCGGTCGTGAGCAGTTCTTC. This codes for CASSAGTSGREQFF. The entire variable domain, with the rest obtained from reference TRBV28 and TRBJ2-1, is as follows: DVKVTQSSRYLVKRTGEKVFLECVQDMDHENMFWYRQDPGLGLRLIYFSYDVKMKEKGDIPEGYSVSREKKERFSLILESASTNQTSMYLCASSAGTSGREQFFGPGTRLTVL.